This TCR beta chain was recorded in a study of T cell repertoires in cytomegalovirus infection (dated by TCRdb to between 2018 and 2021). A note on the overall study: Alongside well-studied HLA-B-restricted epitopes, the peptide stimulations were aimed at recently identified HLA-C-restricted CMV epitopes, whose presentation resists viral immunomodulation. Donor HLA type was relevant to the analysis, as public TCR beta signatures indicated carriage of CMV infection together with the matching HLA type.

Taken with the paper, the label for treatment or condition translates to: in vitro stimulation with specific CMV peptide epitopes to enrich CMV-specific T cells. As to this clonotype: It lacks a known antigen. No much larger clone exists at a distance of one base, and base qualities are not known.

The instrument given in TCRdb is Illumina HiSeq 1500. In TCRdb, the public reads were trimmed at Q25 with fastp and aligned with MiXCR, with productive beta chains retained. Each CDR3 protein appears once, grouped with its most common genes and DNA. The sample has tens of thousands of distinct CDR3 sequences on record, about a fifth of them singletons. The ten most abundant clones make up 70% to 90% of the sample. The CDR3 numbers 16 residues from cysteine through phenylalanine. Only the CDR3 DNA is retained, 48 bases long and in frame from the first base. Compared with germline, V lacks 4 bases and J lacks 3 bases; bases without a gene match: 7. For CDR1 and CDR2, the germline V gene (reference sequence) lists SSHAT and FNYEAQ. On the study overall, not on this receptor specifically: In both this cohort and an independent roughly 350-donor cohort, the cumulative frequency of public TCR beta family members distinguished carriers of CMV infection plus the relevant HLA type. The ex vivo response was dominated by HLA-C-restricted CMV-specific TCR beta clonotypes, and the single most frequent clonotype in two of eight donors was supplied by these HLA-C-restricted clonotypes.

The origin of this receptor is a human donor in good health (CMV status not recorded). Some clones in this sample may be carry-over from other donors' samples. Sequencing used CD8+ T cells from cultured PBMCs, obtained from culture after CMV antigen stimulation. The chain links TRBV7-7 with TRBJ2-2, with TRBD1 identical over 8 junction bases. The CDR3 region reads CASSSVTGEDTGELFF. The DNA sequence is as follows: TGTGCCAGCAGCTCAGTGACAGGGGAGGACACCGGGGAGCTGTTTTTT.